The source of this TCR beta chain is a study of T cell repertoires in cytomegalovirus infection. At the level of the study: The public TCR beta signatures pointed to both CMV infection and matching HLA type.

Broader study findings: Identification of carriers of CMV plus the relevant HLA was achieved through cumulative public TCR beta family frequency. Dominating the ex vivo response were TCR beta clonotypes that were CMV-specific and HLA-C-restricted.

One entry per CDR3 protein, called by TCRdb with MiXCR from the reads. The top ten clones hold 4% to 5.5% of a sample with some 77,000 distinct CDR3 sequences, around 3.5% of them seen once. V dropped 6 bases and J dropped 6; count of bases not matched to a gene: 27. The CDR3 extends over 21 amino acids. Per the germline V gene, CDR1 is LNHDA and CDR2 is SQIVND (reference sequence). This clonotype was seen repeatedly, ten times or more. Its antigen is unidentified. The sequenced material came from PBMCs. The origin of this receptor is a human donor in good health (CMV status not recorded). Some clones in this sample may be carry-over from other donors' samples. The chain recombines TRBV19 with TRBJ2-1; 9 bases are shared with TRBD2. The CDR3 DNA is TGTGCCAGTAGGCCCTCTTGGGGACAGCCTCGGCGAAGCGGGGGGTCCAATGAGCAGTTCTTC. It specifies CASRPSWGQPRRSGGSNEQFF.